The clone carrying this T cell receptor (beta chain) was seen only once. Its antigen is as yet unknown. This specimen comes from a study of CD4 T cells in relation to SARS-CoV-2 and coronaviruses. CD4+ T cells from unexposed donors were obtained before the COVID-19 pandemic (2011-2018). CD4+ T cells were isolated from the cells after around eleven days of culture. Unexposed-donor CD4+ T cells were probed with SARS-CoV-2 S/N and four cold-coronavirus spikes, cells permitting. Each well had a few million PBMCs in around 4.9% human AB serum with IL-2. General study points: Crossreactive clones expanded significantly less to SARS-CoV-2 than monoreactive clones.

Using immunoSEQ multiplex PCR, the repertoire was profiled, and TCRdb retains in-frame clones only, with some absent. The sample consists of 20,000 to 25,000 clones, about 75% of them appearing once. This TCR was recovered from a human donor in good health. The sequencing sample was made of CD4+ T cells from PBMCs, cultured in vitro.

The CDR3 DNA is TGTGCCAGCAGTGATCCGGGGGCGCTGACCTACGAGCAGTACTTC. This sequence encodes CASSDPGALTYEQYF. The chain combines TRBV2 with TRBJ2-7; the D call may be TRBD1 or TRBD2 (6 bases each). Germline V gives CDR1 SNHLY, CDR2 FYNNEI. Trimming took off 3 bases at V and 2 bases at J, with 14 bases between the two ends. The CDR3 length is 15 residues.